This T cell receptor beta chain is drawn from a study of T cells in Graves' hyperthyroidism and ophthalmopathy. This clonotype was recorded at least ten times. Germline CDR1 reads SGHAT; CDR2 reads FQNNGV. V trimming: 1 base; J trimming: 5 bases; junction bases outside the gene matches: 7. The CDR3 consists of 17 residues. RNA transcripts served as the template for amplifying TCR beta CDR3 regions. The HTBI primer set drove a first-round RT-PCR of the TCR CDR3. From the multiplex PCR reads, TCRdb called clonotypes with MiXCR, one entry per CDR3 protein. The sample gives roughly 280,000 distinct CDR3 sequences, over 20% of which show up once; about 60% is in the top ten. Researchers barred patients who had uncontrolled infection, other autoimmune disease, pregnancy or lactation. Under 12 ml fresh peripheral blood yielded the PBMCs.

The TCR was taken from a man aged 25-40 years with Graves' ophthalmopathy. The chain links TRBV11-2 to TRBJ2-2; 10 bases line up with TRBD2. Sequenced material: blood. The CDR3 reads CASSLGLAGVGTGELFF. The CDR3 bases are TGTGCCAGCAGCTTAGGCCTAGCGGGAGTCGGTACCGGGGAGCTGTTTTTT.